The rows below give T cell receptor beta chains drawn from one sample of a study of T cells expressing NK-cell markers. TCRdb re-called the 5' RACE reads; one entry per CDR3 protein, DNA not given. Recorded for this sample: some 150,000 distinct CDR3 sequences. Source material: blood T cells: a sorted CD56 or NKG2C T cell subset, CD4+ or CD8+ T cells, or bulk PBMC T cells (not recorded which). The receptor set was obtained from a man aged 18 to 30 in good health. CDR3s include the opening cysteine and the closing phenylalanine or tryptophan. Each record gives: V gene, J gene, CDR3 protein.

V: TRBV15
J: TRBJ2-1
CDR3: CATSRDPPGGRYEQFF

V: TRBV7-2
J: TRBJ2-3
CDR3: CASSFEGLAVTDTQYF

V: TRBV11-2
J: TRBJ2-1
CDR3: CASSLWSSGGPGDEQFF

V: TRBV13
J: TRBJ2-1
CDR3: CASSLGGRLNEQFF

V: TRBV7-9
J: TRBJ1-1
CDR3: CASSLNPSGQGNTEAFF

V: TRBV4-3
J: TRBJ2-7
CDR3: CASSQDFGGPTGEQYF

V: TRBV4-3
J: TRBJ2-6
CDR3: CASSPDRPGANVLTF

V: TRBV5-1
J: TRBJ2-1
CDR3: CASSPGNNEQFF

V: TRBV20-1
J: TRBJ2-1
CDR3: CSARDFRGGLYNEQFF

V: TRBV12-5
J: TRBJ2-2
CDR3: CASGLGMKAGELFF

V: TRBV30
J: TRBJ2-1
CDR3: CAWDWTGRNEQFF

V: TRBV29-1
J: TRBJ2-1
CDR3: CSGLADNEQFF

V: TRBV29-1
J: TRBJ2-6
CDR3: CSVEETLDLSPGANVLTF

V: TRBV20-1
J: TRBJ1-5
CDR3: CSARVDLNQPQHF

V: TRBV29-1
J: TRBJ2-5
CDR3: CSGDTGQGAEETQYF

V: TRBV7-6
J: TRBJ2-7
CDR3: CASSLVAGIEGEQYF